This record covers a single T cell receptor beta chain. Its antigen remains unidentified. Trimming took 0 bases from V and 4 from J, leaving 15 bases between them. The CDR3 has 16 amino acids. Germline CDR1 is LGHNA and CDR2 is YSLEER. Library construction involved attaching unique molecular identifiers to individual cDNA molecules, which allowed quantitative, reproducible TCR counting. One entry per CDR3 protein, called by TCRdb with MiXCR from the RACE reads. The sample holds around 120,000 distinct CDR3 sequences, 13% seen once. This sample stems from a study of human T cells and chemical hapten exposure. Study-level information: Sensitizing treatment utilized 2% DPC over a 2 cm by 2 cm portion of upper inner arm skin.

General study results and limits: TCRs exceeding 1 in 1000 frequency stayed unchanged with DPC sensitization.

The time point was: pre-sensitization, week 0. Sample treatment: therapeutic diphenylcyclopropenone sensitization with weekly scalp DPC. The V call is TRBV4-3, the J call TRBJ1-1; D not resolved. The material sequenced was whole blood, taken in connection with sensitization to the hapten diphenylcyclopropenone (DPC). The receptor was isolated from a woman aged 18-29 years with alopecia areata. Some clones in this sample may be carry-over from other donors' samples. The CDR3 coding sequence is TGCGCCAGCAGCCAAGATGAGGTGAATCCAAGCACTGAAGCTTTCTTT. Its protein product is CASSQDEVNPSTEAFF.